The sequence of this T cell receptor (beta chain) was determined in a study of early T cells in non-severe SARS-CoV-2 infection. Overall study: Unsorted whole blood bulk RNA was sequenced, with unpaired chains.

The germline V gene encodes CDR1 SGDLS and CDR2 YYNGEE. The CDR3 length is 18 residues. With 4 bases removed from V and 6 bases from J, the gap between germline ends came to 25 bases. Individual cDNA molecules received unique molecular identifiers. From the 5' RACE reads, TCRdb called clonotypes with MiXCR, one entry per CDR3 protein. The sample consists of some 71,000 distinct CDR3 sequences, roughly 15% of them appearing once. Only a few counts were recorded for this clonotype. Its antigen is not known. General study results and limits: Private and CD4 specificities were missed by VDJdb matching, which favored anti-spike CD8 responses.

The sequence was collected from an adult who was a healthcare worker with PCR-confirmed SARS-CoV-2 infection or an uninfected control (not recorded which). Sequencing was carried out using whole blood. The chain employs TRBV9 and TRBJ2-2; no clear D gene. The CDR3 sequence: CASSTTIKASEGAGELFF. In nucleotides, the CDR3 is TGTGCCAGCAGCACCACGATTAAGGCCTCCGAAGGTGCCGGGGAGCTGTTTTTT.